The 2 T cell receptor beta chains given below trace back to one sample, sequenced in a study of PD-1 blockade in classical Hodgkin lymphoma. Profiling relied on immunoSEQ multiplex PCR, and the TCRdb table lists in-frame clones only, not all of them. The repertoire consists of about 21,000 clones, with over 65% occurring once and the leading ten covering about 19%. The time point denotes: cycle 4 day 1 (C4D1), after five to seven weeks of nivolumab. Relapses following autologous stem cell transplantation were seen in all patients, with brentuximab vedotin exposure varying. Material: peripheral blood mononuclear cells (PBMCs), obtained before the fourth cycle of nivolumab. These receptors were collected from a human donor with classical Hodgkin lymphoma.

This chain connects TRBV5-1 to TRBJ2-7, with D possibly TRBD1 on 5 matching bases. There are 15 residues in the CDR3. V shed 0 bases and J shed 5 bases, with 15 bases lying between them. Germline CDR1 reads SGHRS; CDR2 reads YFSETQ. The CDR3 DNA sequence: TGCGCCAGCAGCTTGGCCCCAGGACACGGAGACGAGCAGTACTTC. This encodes CASSLAPGHGDEQYF.

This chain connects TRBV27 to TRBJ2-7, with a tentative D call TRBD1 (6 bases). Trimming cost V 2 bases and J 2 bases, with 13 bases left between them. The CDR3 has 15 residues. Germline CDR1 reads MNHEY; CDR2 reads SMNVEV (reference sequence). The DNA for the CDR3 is TGTGCCAGCAGTTTAGTACCCAGGGACACCTACGAGCAGTACTTC. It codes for CASSLVPRDTYEQYF.